What follows describes a single T cell receptor (beta chain). It has no known antigen specificity. The input lacks base qualities; no much larger clone sits a single base away. The trim is 0 bases for V and 1 base for J, with a gap of 3 bases between the germline ends. Its CDR3 holds 14 amino acids, cysteine through phenylalanine. Of all the DNA, just the CDR3 is kept, 42 bases in frame from base 1. CDR1 and CDR2 (KGHSH, LQKENI) derive from the germline V gene. The collaborating institutions used their own protocols to collect whole blood in K2EDTA tubes. Collaborator samples were shipped for TCRbeta analysis as frozen whole blood, isolated PBMCs, or DNA extracted from either sample type. This specimen belongs to a study of blood T cell repertoires in COVID-19 (dated by TCRdb to the early 2020s). Background on the whole study: Samples from collaborators originated in the United States, Italy and Spain and spanned both the acute and convalescent phases of COVID-19. The prospective study material was composed of cDNA or gDNA derived from T cells, B-cell-depleted T cells, or PBMCs. Deeply sampled blood TCRbeta repertoires from subjects exposed to, actively infected with, or recovered from COVID-19 were included in the dataset. The repertoires were made available in a free public database intended to serve as a resource for research on the immune response to SARS-CoV-2. Samples were obtained from the ongoing ImmuneRACE study (first 160 participants) and from approximately 1,200 subjects provided by 6 global collaborators. Nearly every sample came with metadata listing a de-identified subject ID, COVID-19 status, age in years and sex. Where available, HLA class I and class II types were taken from metadata supplied by the sample provider and were not determined by assay-based typing. The study at large found these results: The amount of clinical and demographic metadata varied by source and participant and was provided uncurated.

The immunoSEQ Assay, a bias-controlled multiplex PCR, was used to amplify TCRbeta CDR3 regions from genomic DNA. Processing in the source paper ran as follows. The number of nucleated cells in each sample was estimated by amplification of reference gene primers within the assay. To quantify the absolute abundance of each unique TCRbeta CDR3 rearrangement, sequence reads were collapsed and filtered. For each sample, productive Simpson clonality was calculated as the square root of Simpson's diversity index across productive rearrangements. Here the immuneACCESS table is served through TCRdb, limited to in-frame sequences with V and J called. Missing clones are a known gap in these copies; in checked studies unresolved V genes cover under half, and the rest lacks a known reason. V, J and clone size reflect that table, while D and trimming were determined from the DNA. This sample holds 150,000 to 200,000 clones; approximately 90% were observed only once. In total, the top ten clones hold less than 5.5% of the sample.

The sequencing sample was made of peripheral blood. Recombination connected TRBV18 to TRBJ2-2; no D gene is confidently identified. The TCR was taken from a human donor in a cohort sampled during active COVID-19. The CDR3 in this case is CASSPPRNTGELFF. The base sequence is TGTGCCAGCTCACCACCCAGGAACACCGGGGAGCTGTTTTTT.